These 9 T cell receptor beta chains originate from one sample sequenced in a study of neurological immune-mediated disorders. TCRdb re-called the 5' RACE reads through MiXCR, storing one row per CDR3 protein. The sample has approximately 30,000 distinct CDR3 sequences; roughly 15% are singletons. Sequences were obtained from PBMCs. All receptors derive from a man aged 65 to 79 in good health.

This clonotype was observed many times. The genes are TRBV5-1 and TRBJ2-4, with 8 bases identical to TRBD1. From germline, CDR1 is SGHRS and CDR2 YFSETQ. Trimming at V came to 5 bases and at J to 7 bases, leaving 8 bases not matched to a gene. CDR3 length: 14 residues. The CDR3: CASRDTGGTNIQYF. DNA of the CDR3: TGCGCCAGCAGGGATACAGGGGGTACGAACATTCAGTACTTC.

This clonotype was seen many times. The rearrangement links TRBV28 to TRBJ2-6; no definite D call. Trimming took off 7 bases at V and 0 bases at J, with 13 bases between the two ends. This CDR3 comprises 16 residues. Per the germline V gene, CDR1 is MDHEN and CDR2 is SYDVKM. DNA for the CDR3: TGTGCCAGCAATCCGGACGGCATCTCTGGGGCCAACGTCCTGACTTTC. It encodes CASNPDGISGANVLTF.

This clonotype came up a few times. V usage is TRBV7-3 and J usage is TRBJ2-1; a possible D gene is TRBD2 (6 bases). Trimming removed 0 bases from V and 4 bases from J, with 7 bases in between. The CDR3 has 14 amino acids. From germline, CDR1 is SGHTA and CDR2 FQGTGA. The CDR3 spells CASSLTGGYNEQFF. CDR3 in DNA: TGTGCCAGCAGCTTAACGGGGGGTTACAATGAGCAGTTCTTC.

This clonotype was observed at least ten times. CDR3 sequence: CASSLFQGSNEKLFF. Written as DNA, the CDR3 is TGTGCCAGCAGCCTCTTCCAGGGGAGTAATGAAAAACTGTTTTTT. This sequence joins TRBV7-2 and TRBJ1-4; D perhaps matches TRBD1 (6 bases). The CDR3 runs to 15 residues. Germline values: CDR1 SGHTA, CDR2 FQGNSA. Trimming took 5 bases from V and 4 from J, leaving 14 bases between them.

This sequence joins TRBV5-1 and TRBJ2-3; D may be TRBD1 (5 bases). The CDR3 has 14 residues. Germline assignment: CDR1 SGHRS and CDR2 YFSETQ. V was pared by 1 base and J by 8 bases, with 14 bases between. The CDR3 spells CASSLTGGLGTQYF. As DNA, the CDR3 is TGCGCCAGCAGCTTGACAGGTGGCTTGGGTACGCAGTATTTT.

This clonotype was seen at least ten times. The chain employs TRBV28 and TRBJ1-5, with D uncertain. In germline, CDR1 is MDHEN, CDR2 SYDVKM. This CDR3 region has 15 residues. Trimming cost V 6 bases and J 7 bases, with 19 bases left between them. The CDR3 bases are TGTGCCAGCAGAGTTTTGGGGAGGGAGGCCCAGCCCCAGCATTTT. It specifies CASRVLGREAQPQHF.

This clonotype came up many times. This rearrangement joins TRBV6-2 or TRBV6-3 to TRBJ2-1, with no clear D. Germline V lookup: CDR1 MNHEY, CDR2 SVGEGT. Trimming shortened V by 6 bases and J by 5 bases, and 8 bases separated the two germline ends. The CDR3 loop spans 12 amino acids. CDR3 loop: CASSSRDNEQFF. The CDR3 DNA follows: TGTGCCAGCAGCTCCAGAGACAATGAGCAGTTCTTC.

This clonotype was recorded at least ten times. V gene TRBV6-5 combines with J gene TRBJ1-6; 7 bases are a match to TRBD1. J lost 7 bases, V lost 5 bases, and 11 bases had no gene match. Germline lookup yields CDR1 MNHEY and CDR2 SVGAGI. The CDR3 extends over 16 amino acids. In DNA form, the CDR3 reads TGTGCCAGCAGTCATTCAAGGGGGCGTCGGAATTCACCCCTCCACTTT. Protein sequence: CASSHSRGRRNSPLHF.

The sample holds a few counts of this clonotype. This chain uses TRBV28 with TRBJ2-7, with TRBD2 as a possible D gene (7 bases). The CDR3 consists of 14 residues. V was pared by 3 bases and J by 5 bases, with 14 bases between. Germline values: CDR1 MDHEN, CDR2 SYDVKM. The CDR3 DNA reads TGTGCCAGCAGTTTCCGGGGGGCGCGCCACGAGCAGTACTTC. Its translation: CASSFRGARHEQYF.